This T cell receptor beta chain emerged from a study of T cell responses to AZD1222 COVID-19 vaccine. General study results and limits: Only after the peak T cell response were repertoires sampled. Among vaccine-associated CD4 TCRs, coverage spanned spike, with dominance at 160-218 and 743-854.

Profiling relied on immunoSEQ multiplex PCR, and the TCRdb table lists in-frame clones only, not all of them. The repertoire consists of 200,000 or so clones, with roughly 92% occurring once and the leading ten covering 0.9% to 1.1%. The CDR3 runs to 15 residues. V lost 0 bases and J 6 bases, leaving 12 bases between the germline ends. Germline lookup yields CDR1 LNHNV and CDR2 YYDKDF (reference sequence). A note on this clone: Its antigen is undetermined.

The chain is built from TRBV15 and TRBJ1-5; no clear D. The clonotype was recovered from an adult who received the AZD1222 COVID-19 vaccine. This specimen consisted of peripheral blood, obtained 28 days after the second AZD1222 dose. CDR3 nucleotide sequence: TGTGCCACCAGCAGAGAAGTAACCCGCGGTCAGCCCCAGCATTTT. It specifies CATSREVTRGQPQHF.